Listed below are T cell receptor beta chains from one sample, sequenced in a study of T cell responses to AZD1222 COVID-19 vaccine. Sequenced by immunoSEQ multiplex PCR; TCRdb stores in-frame clones only, minus some. The sample gives approximately 30,000 clones, 86% of which show up once; 6.8% is in the top ten. The sample was peripheral blood, taken on day 0 of AZD1222 vaccination. Every receptor here comes from an adult in good health. Both conserved end residues are part of each CDR3. A D gene is named only where the DNA matches it firmly. Some rows mark clone size as missing; the rest say once, few, many or name a class of expanded clone.

size: .; J: TRBJ2-5; D: .; V: TRBV27; DNA: TGTGCCAGCAGTTTATATGGCCAAGAGACCCAGTACTTC; CDR3: CASSLYGQETQYF
size: .; J: TRBJ1-1; D: TRBD1; V: TRBV7-2; DNA: TGTGCCAGCAGCTTACTGGGGACAGCCCTTATTGGGGCTTTCTTT; CDR3: CASSLLGTALIGAFF
size: .; J: TRBJ1-5; D: .; V: TRBV24-1; DNA: TGTGCCACCGGAGGAGAGGCCAATCAGCCCCAGCATTTT; CDR3: CATGGEANQPQHF
size: .; J: TRBJ2-3; D: TRBD2; V: TRBV11-2; DNA: TGTGCCAGCACCAAAAGACTAGCCCACACAGATACGCAGTATTTT; CDR3: CASTKRLAHTDTQYF
size: .; J: TRBJ2-3; D: .; V: TRBV7-2; DNA: TGTGCCAGCAGCTTAGTAAGGGCCACAGATACGCAGTATTTT; CDR3: CASSLVRATDTQYF
size: .; J: TRBJ2-3; D: .; V: TRBV11-2; DNA: TGTGCCAGCAGCATATCTAGGGGGGCAGATACGCAGTATTTT; CDR3: CASSISRGADTQYF
size: .; J: TRBJ2-5; D: .; V: TRBV4-1; DNA: TGCGCCAGCAGCCAAGGGTGGGGAGCACAAGAGACCCAGTACTTC; CDR3: CASSQGWGAQETQYF
size: .; J: TRBJ2-7; D: TRBD2; V: TRBV7-7; DNA: TGTGCCAGCAGCTCGGGACTAGCAGCGGGGGAGCAGTACTTC; CDR3: CASSSGLAAGEQYF
size: .; J: TRBJ2-2; D: .; V: TRBV7-9; DNA: TGTGCCAGCAGCCTCCTGTCCGCGAACACCGGGGAGCTGTTTTTT; CDR3: CASSLLSANTGELFF
size: .; J: TRBJ1-4; D: .; V: TRBV18; DNA: TGTGCCAGCTCACCTTCCGGACGGCCTAATGAAAAACTGTTTTTT; CDR3: CASSPSGRPNEKLFF
size: .; J: TRBJ2-7; D: TRBD2; V: TRBV2; DNA: TGTGCCAGCAGTGAGACTAGCGGGAGCTCCTACGAGCAGTACTTC; CDR3: CASSETSGSSYEQYF
size: .; J: TRBJ1-4; D: .; V: TRBV24-1; DNA: TGTGCCACCAGCAGGGGAGCAGCTAATGAAAAACTGTTTTTT; CDR3: CATSRGAANEKLFF
size: few; J: TRBJ1-4; D: TRBD1; V: TRBV2; DNA: TGTGCCAGCAGCGCCCCGGGACAGACTAATGAAAAACTGTTTTTT; CDR3: CASSAPGQTNEKLFF
size: .; J: TRBJ1-4; D: TRBD1; V: TRBV7-9; DNA: TGTGCCAGCAGCTCAAGACAGGGGGATGAAAAACTGTTTTTT; CDR3: CASSSRQGDEKLFF
size: .; J: TRBJ2-1; D: .; V: TRBV3-1/TRBV3-2; DNA: TGTGCCAGCAGCCACGATAGAGGTGAGCAGTTCTTC; CDR3: CASSHDRGEQFF
size: .; J: TRBJ2-4; D: .; V: TRBV28; DNA: TGTGCCAGCAGTTTGAACCGGGACATTCAGTACTTC; CDR3: CASSLNRDIQYF
size: once; J: TRBJ2-3; D: TRBD2; V: TRBV7-3; DNA: TGTGCCAGCAGCTTAACGGCGGGGGGATACACAGATACGCAGTATTTT; CDR3: CASSLTAGGYTDTQYF
size: .; J: TRBJ1-5; D: TRBD1; V: TRBV5-3; DNA: TGTGCCAGAAGTACAGGGGAACAGCCCCAGCATTTT; CDR3: CARSTGEQPQHF
size: .; J: TRBJ1-6; D: .; V: TRBV7-8; DNA: TGTGCCAGCAGCCCACGAGACATCTATGATTCACCCCTCCACTTT; CDR3: CASSPRDIYDSPLHF
size: .; J: TRBJ2-7; D: TRBD2; V: TRBV4-1; DNA: TGCGCCAGCAGCCAAGCCCGGGGGACAAGCGGGAGGGCCTATGAGCAGTACTTC; CDR3: CASSQARGTSGRAYEQYF
size: .; J: TRBJ2-7; D: .; V: TRBV5-5; DNA: TGTGCCAGCAGCTTGGGAGTTCGCTCCTACGAGCAGTACTTC; CDR3: CASSLGVRSYEQYF
size: .; J: TRBJ2-5; D: .; V: TRBV5-1; DNA: TGCGCCAGCAGCAGGACTGGGGTAATAGAGACCCAGTACTTC; CDR3: CASSRTGVIETQYF
size: .; J: TRBJ1-3; D: .; V: TRBV30; DNA: TGTGCCTGGAGTGTCCTAGGCGGGGCAGGAGGAAACACCATATATTTT; CDR3: CAWSVLGGAGGNTIYF
size: .; J: TRBJ1-4; D: .; V: TRBV10-3; DNA: TGTGCCATCAGTGAGTCCGGGCAGTCTAATGAAAAACTGTTTTTT; CDR3: CAISESGQSNEKLFF
size: .; J: TRBJ2-7; D: .; V: TRBV11-2; DNA: TGTGCCAGCAGCTTAGCACAGCGAACCTACGAGCAGTACTTC; CDR3: CASSLAQRTYEQYF
size: .; J: TRBJ2-2; D: TRBD2; V: TRBV30; DNA: TGTGCCTGGAGTGTACGACGGACTAGCGGGAGCCAGGAGGAGCTGTTTTTT; CDR3: CAWSVRRTSGSQEELFF
size: .; J: TRBJ1-2; D: .; V: TRBV5-4; DNA: TGTGCCAGCAGCGTAAGCGGGACATCAATGCGGGGCTACACCTTC; CDR3: CASSVSGTSMRGYTF
size: .; J: TRBJ1-5; D: .; V: TRBV24-1; DNA: TGTGCCACCAGAGAGGGAAGCGATCAGCCCCAGCATTTT; CDR3: CATREGSDQPQHF
size: .; J: TRBJ1-4; D: TRBD1; V: TRBV6-2/TRBV6-3; DNA: TGTGCCAGCAGTCCCGACAGGGTCTTCGAAAAACTGTTTTTT; CDR3: CASSPDRVFEKLFF
size: few; J: TRBJ1-1; D: .; V: TRBV5-5; DNA: TGTGCCAGCAGCTTGGAAACCAACACTGAAGCTTTCTTT; CDR3: CASSLETNTEAFF
size: .; J: TRBJ2-5; D: .; V: TRBV4-1; DNA: TGCGCCAGCAGCCAAGATCTGAAGACCCAGTACTTC; CDR3: CASSQDLKTQYF
size: once; J: TRBJ2-1; D: .; V: TRBV7-2; DNA: TGTGCCAGCAGCTTTTCACAGGGCCATGAGCAGTTCTTC; CDR3: CASSFSQGHEQFF
size: .; J: TRBJ1-2; D: .; V: TRBV4-1; DNA: TGCGCCAGCAGCCAAGTGGGGGACGCCACGGCTGGCACCTTC; CDR3: CASSQVGDATAGTF
size: .; J: TRBJ2-7; D: TRBD1; V: TRBV10-3; DNA: TGTGCCATCAGTGGCAGTGGGACAGTCTCGTACGAGCAGTACTTC; CDR3: CAISGSGTVSYEQYF
size: .; J: TRBJ2-3; D: .; V: TRBV6-5; DNA: TGTGCCAGCACCCAAGTCGGCATGAGAGGCGATACGCAGTATTTT; CDR3: CASTQVGMRGDTQYF
size: .; J: TRBJ1-2; D: TRBD1; V: TRBV29-1; DNA: TGCAGCGTGACAGGGGTGGACTATGGCTACACCTTC; CDR3: CSVTGVDYGYTF
size: once; J: TRBJ2-7; D: TRBD2; V: TRBV28; DNA: TGTGCCAGCAATGTAGCGGGAGTTCCCTACGAGCAGTACTTC; CDR3: CASNVAGVPYEQYF
size: .; J: TRBJ2-3; D: TRBD2; V: TRBV3-1/TRBV3-2; DNA: TGTGCCAGCAGCCCCTTCGAGCGGGGGGGAGGAGATACGCAGTATTTT; CDR3: CASSPFERGGGDTQYF
size: .; J: TRBJ1-3; D: .; V: TRBV15; DNA: TGTGCCACCAGCAGAGTCGGGGGCTCTGGAAACACCATATATTTT; CDR3: CATSRVGGSGNTIYF
size: .; J: TRBJ1-1; D: TRBD1; V: TRBV4-1; DNA: TGCGCCAGCAGCCTACGGACAGGAGATATGAACACTGAAGCTTTCTTT; CDR3: CASSLRTGDMNTEAFF
size: .; J: TRBJ1-5; D: TRBD1; V: TRBV5-6; DNA: TGTGCCAGCAGCTTGTGGACAGGGAGGTTGGGCAATCAGCCCCAGCATTTT; CDR3: CASSLWTGRLGNQPQHF
size: few; J: TRBJ1-2; D: .; V: TRBV2; DNA: TGTGCCAGCAGTGAAGCTAACAGGGAAAGGGCCTTC; CDR3: CASSEANRERAF
size: .; J: TRBJ1-2; D: .; V: TRBV10-3; DNA: TGTGCCATCAGTGAGCGAGAGGAAGGCGGCTACACCTTC; CDR3: CAISEREEGGYTF
size: once; J: TRBJ1-1; D: .; V: TRBV30; DNA: TGTGCCTGGAGTGTGAGGGTGAACACTGAAGCTTTCTTT; CDR3: CAWSVRVNTEAFF
size: .; J: TRBJ1-3; D: .; V: TRBV4-1; DNA: TGCGCCAGCAGCCAAGACCGGACAGCCGACTACTCTGGAAACACCATATATTTT; CDR3: CASSQDRTADYSGNTIYF
size: .; J: TRBJ2-1; D: TRBD2; V: TRBV19; DNA: TGTGCCAGTAAGGAGACTAGCTGGAATGGATACAATGAGCAGTTCTTC; CDR3: CASKETSWNGYNEQFF
size: .; J: TRBJ1-1; D: TRBD1; V: TRBV19; DNA: TGTGCCAGTAGTCCGGGACAGTCCACTGAAGCTTTCTTT; CDR3: CASSPGQSTEAFF
size: .; J: TRBJ2-4; D: TRBD2; V: TRBV28; DNA: TGTGCCAGCAGTTTTCGGGAGGGGGCCAAAAACATTCAGTACTTC; CDR3: CASSFREGAKNIQYF
size: .; J: TRBJ1-4; D: .; V: TRBV7-8; DNA: TGTGCCAGCAGCTTAAGGCGTAATGAAAAACTGTTTTTT; CDR3: CASSLRRNEKLFF
size: .; J: TRBJ1-1; D: .; V: TRBV28; DNA: TGTGCCAGCAGTGGGTTGGCAGCGTCTGCCACTGAAGCTTTCTTT; CDR3: CASSGLAASATEAFF